A selection of T cell receptor beta chains follows, all from one sample in a study of OX40 agonist ivuxolimab in advanced cancers. Generated by immunoSEQ multiplex PCR, the TCRdb table keeps only in-frame clones and is missing some. The table includes about 40,000 clones, about 91% detected once. The starting material was CD4+ or CD8+ T cells sorted from blood, obtained in a trial of the OX40 agonist ivuxolimab. Receptors originate from an adult with an advanced solid tumor such as melanoma, head and neck, liver or kidney cancer. CDR3s include the opening cysteine and the closing phenylalanine or tryptophan. D genes are given only for firm matches. Size tells how often a clone was seen (once, few, many) or the class of an expanded clone, and some rows leave it out.

D | J | size | V | DNA | CDR3
- | TRBJ1-1 | - | TRBV7-2 | TGTGCCAGCAGCTTATATGTCGCGAGGGTCACTGAAGCTTTCTTT | CASSLYVARVTEAFF
- | TRBJ1-1 | - | TRBV4-1 | TGCGCCAGCGCCCCGGTGAGGGTCTACACTGAAGCTTTCTTT | CASAPVRVYTEAFF
- | TRBJ2-1 | few | TRBV6-5 | TGTGCCAGCAGCCCCTCGACTAGGAATGAGCAGTTCTTC | CASSPSTRNEQFF
TRBD2 | TRBJ2-1 | - | TRBV13 | TGTGCCAGCAGCGGGACTAGCGGGAGTCCCAATGAGCAGTTCTTC | CASSGTSGSPNEQFF
- | TRBJ2-7 | - | TRBV7-9 | TGTGCCAGCAGCTTTGGAGGGAGCAGCTCCTACGAGCAGTACTTC | CASSFGGSSSYEQYF
- | TRBJ2-7 | - | TRBV4-2 | TGTGCCAGCAGCCCTAGGGGGGCAGGAGCGTCCTACGAGCAGTACTTC | CASSPRGAGASYEQYF
- | TRBJ2-7 | - | TRBV27 | TGTGCCAGCAGTCTCGGGACTCAGACTTACGAGCAGTACTTC | CASSLGTQTYEQYF
TRBD2 | TRBJ2-1 | - | TRBV30 | TGTGCCTGCCCCCGGGGCGGGGAGGGGTATGAGCAGTTCTTC | CACPRGGEGYEQFF
- | TRBJ2-2 | - | TRBV30 | TGTGCCTGCCGGGGGCGGGGCACCGGGGAGCTGTTTTTT | CACRGRGTGELFF
TRBD2 | TRBJ2-1 | - | TRBV28 | TGTGCCACCCAAGGGGTAGCGGGCTACAATGAGCAGTTCTTC | CATQGVAGYNEQFF
- | TRBJ1-4 | - | TRBV27 | TGTGCCAGCAGTTTGGGTCAGGGTCTCGGGGAAAAACTGTTTTTT | CASSLGQGLGEKLFF
TRBD1 | TRBJ2-7 | - | TRBV5-5 | TGTGCCAGCAGCCCAAGGACAGGACTCTCCTACGAGCAGTACTTC | CASSPRTGLSYEQYF
- | TRBJ2-3 | - | TRBV5-4 | TGTGCCAGCAGCCCACGGACCGATGTGATGCAGTATTTT | CASSPRTDVMQYF
- | TRBJ1-4 | - | TRBV7-9 | TGTGCCAGCATGCAGGCTACTAATGAAAAACTGTTTTTT | CASMQATNEKLFF